These T cell receptor beta chains were read from a single sample in a study of T cells in Graves' hyperthyroidism and ophthalmopathy. Via MiXCR, TCRdb re-called the multiplex PCR reads, giving one row per CDR3 protein. The data show more than 300,000 distinct CDR3 sequences, approximately 13% seen once. The source material was blood. These receptors were obtained from a woman aged 25-40 years with Graves' hyperthyroidism. Each CDR3 is given with its conserved first and last residue. Each record gives: V gene, D gene, J gene, clone size, CDR3 protein, CDR3 DNA. The D gene is left open where the match is weak. Clone size appears in some rows only: once, few, many, or a class for an expanded clone.

TRBV2	TRBD2	TRBJ2-4	many	CASSPEAGGVAKNIQYF	TGTGCCAGCAGTCCGGAGGCGGGAGGAGTAGCCAAAAACATTCAGTACTTC
TRBV5-4	NA	TRBJ2-5	few	CASSLPLDGAERQYF	TGTGCCAGCAGCCTTCCTCTGGACGGGGCAGAGAGGCAGTACTTC
TRBV28	NA	TRBJ2-5	few	CASSLPNRVWGQETQYF	TGTGCCAGCAGTTTACCCAACAGGGTCTGGGGGCAAGAGACCCAGTACTTC
TRBV5-6	TRBD2	TRBJ2-1	many	CASSSPRLADNEQFF	TGTGCCAGCAGCTCCCCTAGGCTAGCGGACAATGAGCAGTTCTTC
TRBV7-9	NA	TRBJ1-1	many	CASSLWTRDNTEAFF	TGTGCCAGCAGCTTATGGACCAGGGATAACACTGAAGCTTTCTTT
TRBV30	NA	TRBJ1-2	NA	CAWSALYGYTF	TGTGCCTGGAGTGCTCTCTATGGCTACACCTTC
TRBV29-1	TRBD1	TRBJ2-4	NA	CSATTGARLAKNIQYF	TGCAGCGCAACAACAGGGGCTCGACTAGCCAAAAACATTCAGTACTTC
TRBV28	NA	TRBJ1-1	few	CASSSTGWTEAFF	TGTGCCAGCAGTTCTACGGGGTGGACTGAAGCTTTCTTT
TRBV3-1	NA	TRBJ2-5	many	CASSQDPSMRGTQYF	TGTGCCAGCAGCCAAGATCCGAGTATGAGAGGGACCCAGTACTTC
TRBV4-1	NA	TRBJ2-7	NA	CASSQRDGTYEQYF	TGCGCCAGCAGCCAAAGGGACGGAACCTACGAGCAGTACTTC